The 20 T cell receptor beta chains reported below all come from one sample, sequenced in a study of blood T cells in healthy people across ages. A second 7 to 11 cycle PCR used barcoded and J-beta primers. MiXCR, run by TCRdb on the 5' RACE reads, gives a single entry per CDR3 protein. The sample has about 1.5 million distinct CDR3 sequences; 40% to 45% are singletons. Input material: blood. These receptors came from a woman under 30 in good health.

This clonotype has just one count. One junction end does not reproduce the germline sequence, and a read error may be involved. This rearrangement joins TRBV27 to TRBJ1-2; weak D call: TRBD1 (5 bases). In germline, CDR1 is MNHEY, CDR2 SMNVEV (reference sequence). CDR3 length: 17 residues. The DNA for the CDR3 is TGTGCCAGTAGTTTGGGGCCTATAACAGGAGCTAACTATGGCTACACCTTC. Encoded protein: CASSLGPITGANYGYTF.

The V call is TRBV7-2, the J call TRBJ2-3, with a weak D call TRBD1 (5 bases). The V end lost 8 bases, the J end lost 5 bases, and 17 bases lay between the germline ends. Germline loops: CDR1 SGHTA, CDR2 FQGNSA. CDR3 length: 14 amino acids. The CDR3 spells CASRRTRQVDTQYF. CDR3 nucleotides: TGTGCCAGCCGACGGACACGCCAGGTAGATACGCAGTATTTT.

The gene calls are TRBV20-1 and TRBJ2-3; TRBD2 is a possible D gene (5 bases). The V and J ends lost 2 bases and 2 bases respectively, with 11 bases between them. The CDR3 has 14 residues. CDR1 and CDR2 from the germline V gene are DFQATT and SNEGSKA (reference sequence). The CDR3 DNA reads as TGCAGTGCTAGACATCGGGGAGTCACAGATACGCAGTATTTT. Protein: CSARHRGVTDTQYF.

The chain is built from TRBV12-3 or TRBV12-4 and TRBJ2-2; no reliable D call. V was trimmed by 1 base and J by 3 bases, leaving 6 bases between them. The CDR3 loop spans 14 amino acids. The CDR3 coding sequence is TGTGCCAGCAGTTTAGTGGAGTACACCGGGGAGCTGTTTTTT. Protein: CASSLVEYTGELFF.

In its sample, this clonotype was seen a few times. The chain links TRBV4-2 to TRBJ2-1; 11 nucleotides agree with TRBD2. The CDR3 covers 13 residues. The germline V gene has CDR1 LGHNA and CDR2 YNFKEQ. Trimming removed 0 bases from V and 15 bases from J; junction bases left unmatched: 4. CDR3 nucleotide sequence: TGTGCCAGCAGCCAAGATAGTAGCGGGAGGGCGTTCTTC. As protein: CASSQDSSGRAFF.

This clonotype has a handful of counts. The gene calls are TRBV7-2 and TRBJ2-4; tentative D call: TRBD2 (5 bases). Germline CDR1 and CDR2: SGHTA and FQGNSA. V lost 2 bases to trimming and J lost 5 bases, with 10 bases between them. The CDR3 loop spans 14 amino acids. Written as DNA, the CDR3 is TGTGCCAGCAGCTTAAGAGAGGGCCAAAACATTCAGTACTTC. Its translation: CASSLREGQNIQYF.

This clonotype was counted between two and nine times. J is TRBJ2-7 and V is TRBV20-1; D gene uncertain. V lost 3 bases and J lost 3, with 18 bases in between. CDR1 is DFQATT and CDR2 is SNEGSKA in the germline V gene (reference sequence). CDR3 length equals 15 residues. CDR3 DNA: TGCAGTGCTAGGGGCTCGACGAGGAGAAACTACGAGCAGTACTTC. It yields the protein CSARGSTRRNYEQYF.

The chain uses TRBV5-6 and TRBJ2-3; the D is unclear. V lost 7 bases, J lost 6 bases, and 21 bases lay in between. The CDR3 runs 15 residues. CDR1 is SGHDT and CDR2 is YYEEEE in the germline V gene. The CDR3 spells CASLAWVRPPDTQYF. CDR3 coding DNA: TGTGCCAGCTTAGCTTGGGTAAGGCCTCCGGATACGCAGTATTTT. The full variable domain, in which reference TRBV5-6 and TRBJ2-3 provide the parts outside the CDR3, is DAGVTQSPTHLIKTRGQQVTLRCSPKSGHDTVSWYQQALGQGPQFIFQYYEEEERQRGNFPDRFSGHQFPNYSSELNVNALLLGDSALYLCASLAWVRPPDTQYFGPGTRLTVL.

The sample holds a few counts of this clonotype. V gene TRBV9 combines with J gene TRBJ2-1; maybe TRBD1 (5 bases). CDR3 length: 16 amino acids. V was clipped by 1 base and J by 4 bases, with 15 bases between them. The germline V gene encodes CDR1 SGDLS and CDR2 YYNGEE. This CDR3 is CASSVTSDTTYNEQFF. In DNA, the CDR3 is TGTGCCAGCAGCGTAACCTCGGACACGACTTACAATGAGCAGTTCTTC.

V gene TRBV27 combines with J gene TRBJ1-5; the D gene is possibly TRBD1 (6 bases). The CDR3 is made up of 15 amino acids. CDR1 is MNHEY, CDR2 SMNVEV, per germline (reference sequence). The V end was cut by 2 bases, the J end by 4 bases, with 12 bases between. In nucleotides, the CDR3 is TGTGCCAGCAGTTTAGTGACAGGTCAAAATCAGCCCCAGCATTTT. Protein: CASSLVTGQNQPQHF.

This clonotype was picked up a small number of times. This chain links TRBV20-1 with TRBJ2-1; D uncertain. Germline V gene data show CDR1 as DFQATT and CDR2 as SNEGSKA (reference sequence). CDR3 length: 16 amino acids. Trimming took 1 base from V and 1 from J, leaving 14 bases between them. The CDR3 DNA reads as TGCAGTGCTAGAGTCCGGACCCCCGGATCCTACAATGAGCAGTTCTTC. Translation: CSARVRTPGSYNEQFF.

Many counts were recorded for this clonotype. The chain's CDR3 is CSVEQGAYEQYF. CDR3 DNA sequence: TGCAGCGTTGAACAGGGGGCTTACGAGCAGTACTTC. The chain recombines TRBV29-1 with TRBJ2-7; 8 positions agree with TRBD1. Germline V CDR1 and CDR2: SQVTM, ANQGSEA. This CDR3 spans 12 amino acids. V gave up 2 bases and J gave up 4 bases; unmatched junction bases: 1.

The chain recombines TRBV3-1 with TRBJ1-5; D might be TRBD1 (6 bases). The CDR3 extends over 14 amino acids. The ends were cut back, 1 base at V and 7 bases at J, with 11 bases in the middle. Germline CDR1 reads LGHDT; CDR2 reads YNNKEL (reference sequence). The CDR3 reads CASSQAITGQPQHF. Here the CDR3 DNA reads TGTGCCAGCAGCCAAGCAATAACAGGGCAGCCCCAGCATTTT.

The chain links TRBV5-6 to TRBJ2-6; D is possibly TRBD1 (5 bases). Germline V gene lookup returns CDR1 SGHDT and CDR2 YYEEEE. The CDR3 consists of 17 residues. Trimming pared 3 bases from V and 0 bases from J, leaving 13 bases between. CDR3 nucleotides: TGTGCCAGCAGCTGGACGGACACGATCTCTGGGGCCAACGTCCTGACTTTC. Its translation: CASSWTDTISGANVLTF.

This clonotype appeared many times. V and J are TRBV9 and TRBJ2-5; D is ambiguous. The V gene lost 4 bases and the J gene lost 5 bases, with 12 bases spanning the gap. From germline, CDR1 is SGDLS and CDR2 YYNGEE. This CDR3 is built from 13 residues. CDR3 bases: TGTGCCAGCAGCCCCCCCCTGAGTGAGACCCAGTACTTC. This codes for CASSPPLSETQYF.

This clonotype appeared a single time. V and J are TRBV3-1 and TRBJ2-1, with 8 bases aligning to TRBD2. CDR1 is LGHDT and CDR2 is YNNKEL in the germline V gene (reference sequence). Germline trimming cut 0 bases from V and 6 bases from J; bases unmatched to any gene: 16. There are 19 residues in the CDR3. CDR3: CASSQEIVKTSAYTNEQFF. The CDR3 bases are TGTGCCAGCAGCCAAGAGATCGTGAAGACTAGCGCCTACACCAATGAGCAGTTCTTC.

The chain links TRBV24-1 to TRBJ2-3; TRBD1 matches at 9 bases. CDR1 and CDR2 from the germline V gene are KGHDR and SFDVKD. The CDR3 consists of 15 residues. V was clipped by 4 bases and J by 2 bases; unmatched bases: 3. DNA for the CDR3: TGTGCCACCAGTGACCACAGGGGGCTCACAGATACGCAGTATTTT. Its translation: CATSDHRGLTDTQYF.

The chain recombines TRBV20-1 with TRBJ1-5; the D is unclear. Germline-derived CDR1 and CDR2 are DFQATT and SNEGSKA (reference sequence). This CDR3 is 13 amino acids long. The V end lost 5 bases, the J end lost 3 bases, and 11 bases lay between the germline ends. The CDR3 protein is CSAPLGYNQPQHF. DNA of the CDR3: TGCAGTGCTCCCCTGGGTTACAATCAGCCCCAGCATTTT.

V usage is TRBV30 and J usage is TRBJ2-4; TRBD1 is a possible D gene (5 bases). V shed 3 bases and J shed 1 base, with 13 bases lying between them. Germline lookup yields CDR1 GTSNPN and CDR2 SVGIG (reference sequence). The CDR3 extends over 15 amino acids. The CDR3 nucleotides are TGTGCCTGGAGGAGCCCCCCAGGGGCCAAAAACATTCAGTACTTC. It is translated as CAWRSPPGAKNIQYF.

This chain connects TRBV5-1 to TRBJ1-5, with TRBD1 matching over 7 bases. The CDR3 sequence is 15 residues long. Unmatched junction bases numbered 12, after V lost 5 bases and J lost 7 bases. Per germline, CDR1 SGHRS and CDR2 YFSETQ. CDR3 sequence reads: CASRRDTGVSQPQHF. The DNA of the CDR3 is TGCGCCAGCAGGAGGGATACAGGGGTTAGCCAGCCCCAGCATTTT.